This TCR beta chain was retrieved from a study of early T cells in non-severe SARS-CoV-2 infection. Unique molecular identifiers were affixed to single, distinct cDNA molecules. From the 5' RACE reads, TCRdb called clonotypes with MiXCR, one entry per CDR3 protein. Here the sample spans some 62,000 distinct CDR3 sequences, 8.5% to 9.5% being singletons. Germline assignment: CDR1 LGHNA and CDR2 YNFKEQ. Trimming left V 0 bases short and J 8 bases short, with 13 bases between. This CDR3 comprises 14 residues. The chain has TRBV4-2 and TRBJ1-2; D possibly corresponds to TRBD1 (5 bases). Sequenced input: whole blood. This receptor was taken from an adult who was a healthcare worker with PCR-confirmed SARS-CoV-2 infection or an uninfected control (not recorded which). The DNA for the CDR3 is TGTGCCAGCAGCCAAGATAGCTCAGGGCGCGGCTACACCTTC. This encodes CASSQDSSGRGYTF.